These 19 T cell receptor beta chains were sequenced from one sample in a study of radiotherapy plus CTLA-4 blockade in lung cancer. Here immunoSEQ multiplex PCR was the method, and the copy in TCRdb shows in-frame clones only, minus some. The table lists some 110,000 clones, roughly 86% of them singletons. The specimen was peripheral blood, collected from a patient treated with radiotherapy plus ipilimumab. The receptor set was obtained from a human donor with non-small cell lung cancer that progressed on radiotherapy plus ipilimumab. Some clones in this sample may be carry-over from other donors' samples.

V is TRBV6-5 and J is TRBJ2-7; D may be TRBD1 (6 bases). This CDR3 is built from 15 residues. Germline-derived CDR1 and CDR2 are MNHEY and SVGAGI. V dropped 8 bases and J dropped 3 bases, with 20 bases sitting between them. The CDR3 region is CASSNGQQLNYEQYF. The CDR3 DNA follows: TGTGCCAGCTCTAATGGACAGCAGCTTAACTACGAGCAGTACTTC.

The V and J genes are TRBV7-3 and TRBJ2-1; no clear D. Germline values: CDR1 SGHTA, CDR2 FQGTGA. V was clipped by 2 bases and J by 0 bases, with 8 bases between them. This CDR3 region has 15 residues. This CDR3 is CASSLGVSSYNEQFF. CDR3 nucleotides: TGTGCCAGCAGCTTAGGCGTAAGCTCCTACAATGAGCAGTTCTTC. Based on the CDR3 plus reference TRBV7-3 and TRBJ2-1, the full variable domain is GAGVSQTPSNKVTEKGKYVELRCDPISGHTALYWYRQSLGQGPEFLIYFQGTGAADDSGLPNDRFFAVRPEGSVSTLKIQRTERGDSAVYLCASSLGVSSYNEQFFGPGTRLTVL.

This chain links TRBV9 with TRBJ2-1, with D tentatively TRBD2 (6 bases). The CDR3 is 16 amino acids. CDR1 and CDR2 from the germline V gene are SGDLS and YYNGEE. V was trimmed by 0 bases and J by 1 base, leaving 11 bases between them. CDR3 loop: CASSVAVGTSYNEQFF. Here the CDR3 DNA reads TGTGCCAGCAGCGTAGCCGTCGGGACTTCCTACAATGAGCAGTTCTTC.

This chain joins TRBV7-8 and TRBJ1-1, with 9 bases that match TRBD1. V lost 5 bases to trimming and J lost 0 bases; unmatched junction nucleotides: 4. The CDR3 loop spans 15 amino acids. Per germline, CDR1 SGHVS and CDR2 FQNEAQ. CDR3 nucleotide sequence: TGTGCCAGCAGCACCGGGACAGGGTTGAACACTGAAGCTTTCTTT. Its translation: CASSTGTGLNTEAFF. The full variable domain, rest sourced from reference TRBV7-8 and TRBJ1-1, is GAGVSQSPRYKVAKRGQDVALRCDPISGHVSLFWYQQALGQGPEFLTYFQNEAQLDKSGLPSDRFFAERPEGSVSTLKIQRTQQEDSAVYLCASSTGTGLNTEAFFGQGTRLTVV.

The chain joins TRBV28 to TRBJ1-2; TRBD1 might be the D (5 bases). The germline V and J ends were trimmed by 5 bases and 6 bases, with 13 bases remaining between them. The CDR3 has 13 residues. Per the germline V gene, CDR1 is MDHEN and CDR2 is SYDVKM. CDR3 amino acids: CASSREGRDGYTF. The CDR3 DNA reads as TGTGCCAGCAGTAGGGAGGGGCGAGATGGCTACACCTTC.

The chain combines TRBV6-5 with TRBJ2-2; possible D gene TRBD2, 7 bases. The CDR3 sequence is 12 residues long. Looked up from germline, CDR1 is MNHEY and CDR2 is SVGAGI. Between the trimmed V and J ends, which lost 8 bases and 6 bases, there was a span of 10 bases. The CDR3 coding sequence is TGTGCCAGCGGGGGGGCTGCCGGGGAGCTGTTTTTT. Its translation: CASGGAAGELFF.

The chain carries TRBV2 and TRBJ1-5, with D possibly being TRBD1 (6 bases). From germline, CDR1 is SNHLY and CDR2 FYNNEI. The CDR3 contains 14 residues. The V gene lost 6 bases and the J gene lost 6 bases, with 15 bases spanning the gap. CDR3 coding DNA: TGTGCCAGCAGGGCCTTGGGGGGCCCTCAGCCCCAGCATTTT. This gives the protein CASRALGGPQPQHF.

This chain connects TRBV5-1 to TRBJ2-5, with D hard to call. The CDR3 has 13 amino acids. Germline lookup yields CDR1 SGHRS and CDR2 YFSETQ. Deletions cut 0 bases from V and 5 bases from J, with 8 bases between. DNA for the CDR3: TGCGCCAGCAGCTTGGGAGGTCGCGAGACCCAGTACTTC. Its translation is CASSLGGRETQYF.

This clone was counted a single time. The chain links TRBV2 to TRBJ2-3; D not resolved. V was clipped by 2 bases and J by 7 bases, with 1 base between them. CDR1 SNHLY and CDR2 FYNNEI come from the germline V gene. The CDR3 runs 10 residues. The DNA of the CDR3 is TGTGCCAGCAGTGAATATACGCAGTATTTT. Translated: CASSEYTQYF.

The chain combines TRBV15 with TRBJ2-2, with 7 bases fitting TRBD1. This CDR3 has 16 amino acids. Trimming cost V 1 base and J 4 bases; bases outside gene matches: 6. Germline V gene data show CDR1 as LNHNV and CDR2 as YYDKDF (reference sequence). This CDR3 reads CATSRGGGRITGELFF. The CDR3 DNA follows: TGTGCCACCAGCAGAGGAGGGGGCAGGATCACCGGGGAGCTGTTTTTT.

The chain recombines TRBV2 with TRBJ1-3, with TRBD1 matching over 10 bases. CDR1 is SNHLY, CDR2 FYNNEI, per germline. This CDR3 contains 16 residues. J was trimmed by 2 bases and V by 3 bases; bases with no gene match: 4. The CDR3 spells CASSETGGFPGNTIYF. The DNA for the CDR3 is TGTGCCAGCAGTGAGACAGGGGGCTTCCCTGGAAACACCATATATTTT.

The rearrangement links TRBV28 to TRBJ2-7; D unclear. Trimming cost V 6 bases and J 3 bases, with 6 bases left between them. Germline V lookup: CDR1 MDHEN, CDR2 SYDVKM. CDR3 size: 11 residues. The CDR3 here is CASRTGYEQYF. For the CDR3, the DNA is TGTGCCAGCAGAACGGGCTACGAGCAGTACTTC.

In nucleotides, the CDR3 is TGTGCCAGCAGCTCGGACTACAACTATGGCTACACCTTC. Residues: CASSSDYNYGYTF. The rearrangement uses TRBV7-8 and TRBJ1-2, with unresolved D. Germline values: CDR1 SGHVS, CDR2 FQNEAQ. This CDR3 region has 13 residues. V lost 4 bases and J lost 2, with 8 bases in between. The entire variable domain, with the rest obtained from reference TRBV7-8 and TRBJ1-2, is as follows: GAGVSQSPRYKVAKRGQDVALRCDPISGHVSLFWYQQALGQGPEFLTYFQNEAQLDKSGLPSDRFFAERPEGSVSTLKIQRTQQEDSAVYLCASSSDYNYGYTFGSGTRLTVV.

The chain joins TRBV2 to TRBJ2-5; TRBD1 agrees at 8 bases. CDR3 length: 13 residues. CDR1 is SNHLY and CDR2 is FYNNEI in the germline V gene. The junction had 2 bases not matched to a gene; V was cut back by 5 bases and J by 3 bases. The CDR3 sequence is CASSQTGEETQYF. CDR3 nucleotide sequence: TGTGCCAGCAGTCAGACAGGGGAAGAGACCCAGTACTTC.

V gene TRBV11-2 combines with J gene TRBJ1-6, with no clear D. The V gene's germline CDR1 is SGHAT and CDR2 FQNNGV. Trimming cost V 0 bases and J 9 bases, with 9 bases left between them. The CDR3 spans 14 residues. The CDR3 nucleotides read TGTGCCAGCAGCTTAGATAGCCCGGCTTCACCCCTCCACTTT. Translating it yields CASSLDSPASPLHF.

V and J are TRBV4-2 and TRBJ2-3, with D tentatively TRBD2 (5 bases). This CDR3 region has 16 residues. Trimming removed 1 base from V and 0 bases from J, with 11 bases in between. Germline values: CDR1 LGHNA, CDR2 YNFKEQ. DNA of the CDR3: TGTGCCAGCAGCCAAGTCACGGGGATCAGCACAGATACGCAGTATTTT. As protein: CASSQVTGISTDTQYF.

The J gene is TRBJ1-5, the V gene TRBV28, with TRBD1 as a possible D gene (6 bases). This CDR3 region has 16 residues. V lost 7 bases, J lost 0 bases, and 16 bases lay in between. Germline V gene lookup returns CDR1 MDHEN and CDR2 SYDVKM. CDR3 DNA sequence: TGTGCCAGCAACCCAGGGGTCGGTTATAGCAATCAGCCCCAGCATTTT. The encoded protein is CASNPGVGYSNQPQHF.

This clone was seen just once. J is TRBJ1-2 and V is TRBV4-2; D is possibly TRBD1 (5 bases). This CDR3 region has 17 residues. V was cut by 5 bases and J by 1 base, with 20 bases left in between. Germline V gene lookup returns CDR1 LGHNA and CDR2 YNFKEQ. The CDR3 here is CASSLNQGAGDNYGYTF. The CDR3 nucleotides read TGTGCCAGCAGCTTAAATCAAGGGGCTGGTGATAACTATGGCTACACCTTC.

This rearrangement joins TRBV7-9 to TRBJ2-3, with 7 bases that match TRBD2. V shed 2 bases, J shed 5 bases, and the junction held 7 bases outside the gene matches. This CDR3 region has 15 residues. Germline V gives CDR1 SEHNR, CDR2 FQNEAQ (reference sequence). The CDR3 is CASSLSGTNQDTQYF. The CDR3 nucleotides read TGTGCCAGCAGCTTAAGCGGGACTAATCAAGATACGCAGTATTTT.